Included here is one TCR beta chain sequence, with context. The antigen is undetermined. 60 Vbeta and 13 Jbeta primers were used in PCR. Data came from immunoSEQ multiplex PCR; TCRdb stores just in-frame clones and leaves some out. This sample has over 50,000 clones, with about four fifths found just once. The ends were cut back, 8 bases at V and 8 bases at J, with 9 bases in the middle. Germline CDR1 SNHLY, CDR2 FYNNEI. CDR3 length: 10 amino acids. This entry is derived from a study of cytomegalovirus exposure and HLA in healthy donors. Study outcomes and limitations: V- and J-gene trimming in TCR beta was tied to a missense DCLRE1C variant by an analysis performed later.

Material: PBMCs. This chain links TRBV2 with TRBJ1-2; D uncertain. The sequence derives from a man aged 35 to 55 in good health and CMV-seronegative. In DNA, the CDR3 is TGTGCCAGCTCAGAACCGGGCTACACCTTC. Translated, it gives CASSEPGYTF.